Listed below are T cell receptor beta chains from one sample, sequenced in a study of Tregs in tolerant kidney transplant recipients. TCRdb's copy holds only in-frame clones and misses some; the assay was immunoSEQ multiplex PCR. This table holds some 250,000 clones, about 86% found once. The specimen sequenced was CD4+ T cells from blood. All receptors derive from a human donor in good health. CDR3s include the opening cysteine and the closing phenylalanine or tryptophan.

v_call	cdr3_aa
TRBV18	CASSPWTAVNSPLHF
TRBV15	CATSRDVDRVNTEAFF
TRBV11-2	CASSPAGGSFSYEQYF
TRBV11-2	CASSFTGGMQETQYF
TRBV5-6	CASRRTVTGNTIYF
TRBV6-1	CASSARDTQYF
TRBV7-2	CASSQGQSSQPQHF
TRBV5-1	CASSLSGDETQYF
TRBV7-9	CASSPKNEKLFF
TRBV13	CASSLGHSNSPLHF
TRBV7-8	CASSLNRNTEAFF
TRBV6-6	CASSLGQGSTDTQYF
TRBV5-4	CASSLDGYGYTF
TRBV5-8	CASSWRPVMTGFNEKLFF
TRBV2	CASRGDRMGQPQHF
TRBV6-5	CAIPGPTNEKLFF
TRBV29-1	CSVARARWTEAFF
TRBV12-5	CASGLVTPLRANVLTF
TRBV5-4	CASSVDPGETQYF
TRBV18	CASSPGDGGTYEQYF
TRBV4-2	CASSQDWGYNEQFF
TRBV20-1	CSAGRQAEQYF
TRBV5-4	CASSSGGRSADTQYF